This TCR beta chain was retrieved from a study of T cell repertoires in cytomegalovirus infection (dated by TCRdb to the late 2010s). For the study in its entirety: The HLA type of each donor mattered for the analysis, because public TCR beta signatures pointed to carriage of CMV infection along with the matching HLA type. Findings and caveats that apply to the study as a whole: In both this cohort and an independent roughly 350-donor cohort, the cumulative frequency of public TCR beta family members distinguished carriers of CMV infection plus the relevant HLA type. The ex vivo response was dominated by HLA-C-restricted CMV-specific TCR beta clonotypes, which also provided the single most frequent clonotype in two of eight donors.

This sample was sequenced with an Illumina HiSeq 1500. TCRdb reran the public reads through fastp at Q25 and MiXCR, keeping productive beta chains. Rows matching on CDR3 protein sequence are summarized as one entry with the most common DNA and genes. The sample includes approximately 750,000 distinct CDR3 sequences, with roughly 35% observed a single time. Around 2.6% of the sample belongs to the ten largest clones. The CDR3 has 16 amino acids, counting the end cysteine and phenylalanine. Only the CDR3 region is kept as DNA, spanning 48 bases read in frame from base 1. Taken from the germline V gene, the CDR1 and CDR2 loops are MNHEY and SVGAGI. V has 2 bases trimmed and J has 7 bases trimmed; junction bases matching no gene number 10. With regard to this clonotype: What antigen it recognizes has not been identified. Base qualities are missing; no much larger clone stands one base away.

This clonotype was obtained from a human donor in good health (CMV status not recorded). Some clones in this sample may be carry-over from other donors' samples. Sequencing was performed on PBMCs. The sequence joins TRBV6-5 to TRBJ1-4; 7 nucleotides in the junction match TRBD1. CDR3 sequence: CASSYSLTGWGEKLFF. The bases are TGTGCCAGCAGTTACAGTCTGACAGGGTGGGGTGAAAAACTGTTTTTT.